Presented here are 10 T cell receptor beta chains from one specimen sequenced in a study of OX40 agonist ivuxolimab in advanced cancers. Assay used: immunoSEQ multiplex PCR; TCRdb lists only in-frame clones, some missing. The data show roughly 81,000 clones, more than 75% seen once. Sequences were derived from CD4+ or CD8+ T cells sorted from blood, sampled in a trial of the OX40 agonist ivuxolimab. The source is an adult with an advanced solid tumor such as melanoma, head and neck, liver or kidney cancer.

The genes are TRBV7-2 and TRBJ2-3, with a tentative D call TRBD1 (6 bases). Per the germline V gene, CDR1 is SGHTA and CDR2 is FQGNSA. Trimming shortened V by 3 bases and J by 1 base, and 11 bases separated the two germline ends. The CDR3 runs 15 residues. In DNA form, the CDR3 reads TGTGCCAGCAGCTTCGCAGGGGCGGGCACAGATACGCAGTATTTT. Translation gives CASSFAGAGTDTQYF.

The CDR3 protein is CASSTGGGQPQHF. CDR3 nucleotide sequence: TGTGCCAGTAGTACAGGGGGCGGGCAGCCCCAGCATTTT. The V gene is TRBV19, the J gene TRBJ1-5, with 8 bases aligning to TRBD1. Germline-derived CDR1 and CDR2 are LNHDA and SQIVND (reference sequence). After removal of 4 bases from V and 7 bases from J, the junction contained 3 bases not matched to a gene. The CDR3 runs to 13 residues. Together with reference TRBV19 and TRBJ1-5, the CDR3 gives the full variable domain: DGGITQSPKYLFRKEGQNVTLSCEQNLNHDAMYWYRQDPGQGLRLIYYSQIVNDFQKGDIAEGYSVSREKKESFPLTVTSAQKNPTAFYLCASSTGGGQPQHFGDGTRLSIL.

The genes are TRBV5-1 and TRBJ2-3; TRBD2 agrees at 9 bases. This CDR3 spans 16 amino acids. V gave up 3 bases and J gave up 4 bases; unmatched junction bases: 9. Per germline, CDR1 SGHRS and CDR2 YFSETQ. The CDR3 sequence is CASSSSSGERSDTQYF. CDR3 coding DNA: TGCGCCAGCAGCTCTTCTAGCGGGGAGAGGTCAGATACGCAGTATTTT.

The chain links TRBV19 to TRBJ2-3; D is unresolved. The ends were cut back, 7 bases at V and 2 bases at J, with 13 bases in the middle. Germline V gene lookup returns CDR1 LNHDA and CDR2 SQIVND (reference sequence). This CDR3 is built from 14 residues. DNA of the CDR3: TGTGCCAGTAACGACCCCGCAGTCACAGATACGCAGTATTTT. It codes for CASNDPAVTDTQYF.

The rearrangement uses TRBV7-3 and TRBJ1-1; TRBD1 is a possible D gene (5 bases). CDR1 and CDR2 from the germline V gene are SGHTA and FQGTGA. The germline V and J ends were trimmed by 5 bases and 3 bases, with 10 bases remaining between them. The CDR3 totals 13 residues. This chain's CDR3 is CASSPTGDTEAFF. DNA of the CDR3: TGTGCCAGCAGCCCAACAGGAGACACTGAAGCTTTCTTT.

This chain connects TRBV25-1 to TRBJ1-5; unclear D gene. The CDR3 is 14 amino acids. Trimming cost V 2 bases and J 0 bases, with 5 bases left between them. The germline CDR1 and CDR2 sequences are MGHDK and SYGVNS. The CDR3 loop reads CASSETRSNQPQHF. In nucleotides, the CDR3 is TGTGCCAGCAGTGAAACCCGTAGCAATCAGCCCCAGCATTTT. Filled out from reference TRBV25-1 and TRBJ1-5, the complete variable domain reads EADIYQTPRYLVIGTGKKITLECSQTMGHDKMYWYQQDPGMELHLIHYSYGVNSTEKGDLSSESTVSRIRTEHFPLTLESARPSHTSQYLCASSETRSNQPQHFGDGTRLSIL.

This clone occurred a few times. This sequence joins TRBV5-8 and TRBJ1-5; D gene unclear. V lost 4 bases, J lost 3 bases, and 8 bases lay in between. Germline CDR1 reads SGHTS; CDR2 reads YDEGEE. The CDR3 consists of 13 residues. The CDR3 region is CASSISINQPQHF. CDR3 DNA sequence: TGTGCCAGCAGCATCAGCATCAATCAGCCCCAGCATTTT.

V is TRBV6-1 and J is TRBJ1-1; 9 bases line up with TRBD1. This CDR3 comprises 13 residues. Germline CDR1 MNHNS, CDR2 SASEGT. V lost 9 bases to trimming and J lost 3 bases; unmatched junction nucleotides: 5. The CDR3 nucleotides read TGTGCCAGTACCCGACAGGGGGACACTGAAGCTTTCTTT. Translating gives CASTRQGDTEAFF.

The rearrangement joins TRBV19 to TRBJ1-1; 9 bases fit TRBD1. Germline-derived CDR1 and CDR2 are LNHDA and SQIVND (reference sequence). With V trimmed by 7 bases and J by 6 bases, 6 bases remained unmatched. The CDR3 covers 13 residues. The CDR3 DNA is TGTGCCAGTAAACAGGGGGCGCGCCCTGAAGCTTTCTTT. Amino acids: CASKQGARPEAFF.

DNA of the CDR3: TGTGCCCGTAGGGAAGGGACAGGGGACACCATATATTTT. It codes for CARREGTGDTIYF. The rearrangement links TRBV10-3 to TRBJ1-3, with 10 bases aligning to TRBD1. Trimming at V came to 11 bases and at J to 8 bases, leaving 9 bases not matched to a gene. The CDR3 is made up of 13 amino acids. Germline lookup yields CDR1 ENHRY and CDR2 SYGVKD.